This T cell receptor beta chain emerged from a study of blood T cells in healthy people across ages. Study-wide results and caveats: TCR beta diversity tracked closely with naive T cell percentage.

Caucasian, healthy and from Russia, the donors were aged between roughly 6 and 100. It was with a sample-barcoded 5' primer and a J-beta primer mix that a second PCR of roughly 6 to 12 cycles was run. With 12 random nucleotides, a template-switch adaptor tagged each individual cDNA molecule. Individual samples furnished no less than 2.5 million CDR3-containing paired-end reads apiece. TCRdb used MiXCR to reprocess the 5' RACE reads, holding one entry per CDR3 protein. In the table there are about 1.5 million distinct CDR3 sequences, approximately 43% of which are singletons. For this clonotype: As yet, its antigen is unknown. The junction does not match germline at one end; this may be a read error.

The CDR3 is 15 residues long. Germline V gives CDR1 MDHEN, CDR2 SYDVKM. Input material: blood. This sequence was found in a woman under 30 in good health. The chain couples TRBV28 to TRBJ2-7; D perhaps matches TRBD1 (6 bases). Here the CDR3 reads CAIPSNRASSYKQYF. CDR3 coding DNA: TGTGCCATCCCTTCCAACAGGGCATCCTCCTACAAGCAGTACTTC.